Each of the 14 T cell receptor beta chains below was sequenced from the same sample in a study of lymphopenia after photon versus proton radiotherapy (dated by TCRdb to about 2019). Library preparation used the immunoSEQ multiplex PCR assay. TCRdb's version of the immuneACCESS table is confined to in-frame rearrangements and falls short of the full clone set. An unresolved V gene accounts for under half of the shortfall where checked; the remainder is of unknown origin. Here the sample has under 35,000 clones; roughly nine tenths occur a single time. Less than 8% of the sample is in the top ten clones. Sequences were derived from peripheral blood, sampled from a patient treated with proton-based radiotherapy. The receptors were gathered from a woman in her 70s with pancreatic cancer. Some clones in this sample may be carry-over from other donors' samples.

The rearrangement joins TRBV5-4 to TRBJ1-4; D unresolved. Germline CDR1 reads SGHNT; CDR2 reads YYREEE (reference sequence). V gave up 4 bases and J gave up 0 bases, with 13 bases separating them. The CDR3 has 16 amino acids. The CDR3 here is CASSPQPITTNEKLFF. The CDR3 bases are TGTGCCAGCAGCCCACAGCCAATTACAACTAATGAAAAACTGTTTTTT.

Points on this clone: The junction shows a germline mismatch at one end, possibly a read error. The chain recombines TRBV19 with TRBJ1-2, with TRBD1 identical over 7 bases. The CDR3 loop spans 11 amino acids. Germline-derived CDR1 and CDR2 are LNHDA and SQIVND (reference sequence). The CDR3: CASGTAWGEFF. CDR3 in DNA: TGTGCCAGTGGGACAGCTTGGGGGGAATTCTTC.

The gene calls are TRBV25-1 and TRBJ2-7; 11 bases are a match to TRBD1. The CDR3 spans 16 residues. The V gene's germline CDR1 is MGHDK and CDR2 SYGVNS. Losses at the gene ends were 2 bases for V and 5 bases for J; bases not matched to a gene: 8. CDR3 sequence reads: CASSEEKGTGGHEQYF. The CDR3 DNA follows: TGTGCCAGCAGTGAAGAAAAAGGGACAGGGGGACACGAGCAGTACTTC.

This sequence joins TRBV4-2 and TRBJ1-3, with unresolved D. V was shortened by 1 base and J by 4 bases, with 8 bases between the two germline ends. Germline CDR1 LGHNA, CDR2 YNFKEQ. CDR3 length equals 14 residues. CDR3 sequence (DNA): TGTGCCAGCAGCCAAGCTAGGATAGGAAACACCATATATTTT. Its protein product is CASSQARIGNTIYF.

V gene TRBV28 combines with J gene TRBJ1-4; the match to TRBD1 covers 10 bases. V shed 5 bases and J 7 bases; nucleotides not matched to a gene: 7. Germline CDR1 MDHEN, CDR2 SYDVKM. This CDR3 comprises 15 residues. The CDR3 region has the DNA TGTGCCAGCAGTGACCCGGGACAGGGGTTTGAAAAACTGTTTTTT. Protein sequence: CASSDPGQGFEKLFF.

This clone was seen only once. V and J are TRBV9 and TRBJ1-5; TRBD1 matches at 7 bases. The CDR3 is made up of 13 amino acids. The germline V gene has CDR1 SGDLS and CDR2 YYNGEE. J gave up 6 bases and V 2 bases, and 2 bases lay outside the gene matches. CDR3 sequence (DNA): TGTGCCAGCAGCGTGGCAGGGGGTCAGCCCCAGCATTTT. It yields the protein CASSVAGGQPQHF.

The gene calls are TRBV14 and TRBJ1-6; TRBD1 matches at 11 bases. Germline trimming cut 3 bases from V and 6 bases from J; bases unmatched to any gene: 4. The germline gives CDR1 SGHDN, CDR2 FVKESK. The CDR3 totals 16 residues. The CDR3 DNA reads as TGTGCCAGCAGCCAGGCCGGGACAGGGGGTAATTCACCCCTCCACTTT. Amino acids: CASSQAGTGGNSPLHF.

This rearrangement joins TRBV11-2 to TRBJ2-1, with D hard to call. The V gene's germline CDR1 is SGHAT and CDR2 FQNNGV. Trimming pared 2 bases from V and 5 bases from J, leaving 10 bases between. There are 14 residues in the CDR3. The chain's CDR3 is CASSLNYINNEQFF. CDR3 nucleotides: TGTGCCAGCAGCTTAAACTACATCAACAATGAGCAGTTCTTC.

The chain recombines TRBV10-2 with TRBJ2-1, with 8 bases aligning to TRBD2. V was clipped by 7 bases and J by 3 bases; unmatched bases: 8. CDR3 length equals 15 residues. CDR1 and CDR2 (germline): WSHSY, SAAADI. CDR3 DNA: TGCGCCAGCACCCCGGGACTAGATATCTACAATGAGCAGTTCTTC. This codes for CASTPGLDIYNEQFF.

This clone was seen more than once but under ten times. The chain carries TRBV6-6 and TRBJ2-7, with D unresolved. Looked up from germline, CDR1 is MNHNY and CDR2 is SVGAGI (reference sequence). The CDR3 contains 15 residues. V lost 5 bases and J 2 bases, leaving 16 bases between the germline ends. The CDR3 is CASSKTYPQTYEQYF. The CDR3 nucleotides read TGTGCCAGCAGTAAGACCTACCCACAGACCTACGAGCAGTACTTC.

The V gene is TRBV7-2, the J gene TRBJ1-2, with 9 bases aligning to TRBD1. This CDR3 region has 14 residues. Germline CDR1 and CDR2: SGHTA and FQGNSA. Losses at the gene ends were 5 bases for V and 3 bases for J; bases not matched to a gene: 4. The CDR3 bases are TGTGCCAGCAGCACCGACAGGGGGGACTATGGCTACACCTTC. It translates to CASSTDRGDYGYTF. The variable domain in full, with the rest retrieved from reference TRBV7-2 and TRBJ1-2, is GAGVSQSPSNKVTEKGKDVELRCDPISGHTALYWYRQSLGQGLEFLIYFQGNSAPDKSGLPSDRFSAERTGGSVSTLTIQRTQQEDSAVYLCASSTDRGDYGYTFGSGTRLTVV.

The rearrangement links TRBV10-3 to TRBJ2-7; a possible D gene is TRBD2 (7 bases). Germline lookup yields CDR1 ENHRY and CDR2 SYGVKD. The length of the CDR3 is 15 residues. V was cut by 5 bases and J by 3 bases, with 17 bases left in between. The CDR3 spells CAISSQDGGLYEQYF. The CDR3 DNA follows: TGTGCCATCAGTTCACAGGACGGGGGGCTCTACGAGCAGTACTTC.

This clone has just one count. The chain carries TRBV29-1 and TRBJ2-7; 7 nucleotides align to TRBD1. V was pared by 0 bases and J by 7 bases, with 6 bases of the junction left unmatched. Germline V gene data show CDR1 as SQVTM and CDR2 as ANQGSEA. This CDR3 region has 13 residues. CDR3 sequence (DNA): TGCAGCGTTGAAGATCTTAGGACAGGAGAGCAGTACTTC. This gives the protein CSVEDLRTGEQYF.

This rearrangement joins TRBV6-1 to TRBJ2-3; a possible D gene is TRBD2 (5 bases). This CDR3 spans 15 amino acids. The germline CDR1 and CDR2 sequences are MNHNS and SASEGT. V was shortened by 3 bases and J by 2 bases, with 12 bases between the two germline ends. Here the CDR3 reads CASSDPGGFTDTQYF. The CDR3 DNA sequence: TGTGCCAGCAGTGATCCCGGAGGATTCACAGATACGCAGTATTTT.